These T cell receptor beta chains were read from a single sample in a study of shared T cell receptors in the human thymus. Assay used: immunoSEQ multiplex PCR; TCRdb lists only in-frame clones, some missing. The sample lists about 380,000 clones; just under 95% were seen once. The specimen sequenced was thymocytes. These TCRs come from a human donor. Each CDR3 is given with its conserved first and last residue. The order of the fields is J gene, clone size, V gene, CDR3 length, CDR3 protein. Clone size is given for some rows only: seen once, a few or many times, or a class if the clone is expanded.

J gene: TRBJ2-7
clone size: .
V gene: TRBV7-6
CDR3 length: 19
CDR3 protein: CASSIRRTSGRAPYYEQYF

J gene: TRBJ1-1
clone size: .
V gene: TRBV7-2
CDR3 length: 12
CDR3 protein: CASSLGRWEAFF

J gene: TRBJ2-3
clone size: .
V gene: TRBV11-2
CDR3 length: 20
CDR3 protein: CASSSDTSGKEDDRPDTQYF

J gene: TRBJ2-5
clone size: .
V gene: TRBV28
CDR3 length: 19
CDR3 protein: CASSPHLRDNSPRQETQYF

J gene: TRBJ1-3
clone size: .
V gene: TRBV15
CDR3 length: 19
CDR3 protein: CATSRGGVTGGRSGNTIYF

J gene: TRBJ1-2
clone size: .
V gene: TRBV4-1
CDR3 length: 15
CDR3 protein: CASSQDRGMGYGYTF

J gene: TRBJ1-1
clone size: once
V gene: TRBV7-3
CDR3 length: 16
CDR3 protein: CASSLTGGQANTEAFF

J gene: TRBJ2-1
clone size: .
V gene: TRBV5-1
CDR3 length: 17
CDR3 protein: CASSPLGQGTDYNEQFF

J gene: TRBJ2-7
clone size: .
V gene: TRBV2
CDR3 length: 15
CDR3 protein: CASSEKASDPYEQYF

J gene: TRBJ2-7
clone size: once
V gene: TRBV4-1
CDR3 length: 13
CDR3 protein: CASSQARGHEQYF

J gene: TRBJ2-2
clone size: .
V gene: TRBV10-2
CDR3 length: 17
CDR3 protein: CASSGTSYFLGTGELFF

J gene: TRBJ2-7
clone size: .
V gene: TRBV7-9
CDR3 length: 15
CDR3 protein: CASSPWPGVSYEQYF

J gene: TRBJ1-2
clone size: .
V gene: TRBV19
CDR3 length: 13
CDR3 protein: CASSIGEGYGYTF

J gene: TRBJ2-7
clone size: .
V gene: TRBV7-9
CDR3 length: 14
CDR3 protein: CASSLSASFYEQYF

J gene: TRBJ1-1
clone size: few
V gene: TRBV13
CDR3 length: 15
CDR3 protein: CASSPSGLVNLEAFF

J gene: TRBJ2-5
clone size: .
V gene: TRBV12-5
CDR3 length: 16
CDR3 protein: CASGLGIAGPQETQYF

J gene: TRBJ2-1
clone size: .
V gene: TRBV5-1
CDR3 length: 20
CDR3 protein: CASSPKPATSGSPRINEQFF

J gene: TRBJ2-7
clone size: .
V gene: TRBV5-6
CDR3 length: 17
CDR3 protein: CASSLLLRDTTSYEQYF

J gene: TRBJ2-1
clone size: .
V gene: TRBV14
CDR3 length: 15
CDR3 protein: CASSFRTGLRNEQFF

J gene: TRBJ1-4
clone size: .
V gene: TRBV5-1
CDR3 length: 15
CDR3 protein: CASSEGTATNEKLFF

J gene: TRBJ1-2
clone size: .
V gene: TRBV19
CDR3 length: 13
CDR3 protein: CASRNPGLAGYTF

J gene: TRBJ2-5
clone size: .
V gene: TRBV28
CDR3 length: 14
CDR3 protein: CASSPGRAEETQYF

J gene: TRBJ2-7
clone size: .
V gene: TRBV18
CDR3 length: 14
CDR3 protein: CASSPGQAAGLSYF

J gene: TRBJ2-7
clone size: .
V gene: TRBV28
CDR3 length: 13
CDR3 protein: CASSVRRGDEQYF

J gene: TRBJ2-1
clone size: .
V gene: TRBV7-9
CDR3 length: 14
CDR3 protein: CASDRDSRSGEQFF

J gene: TRBJ2-7
clone size: .
V gene: TRBV5-4
CDR3 length: 17
CDR3 protein: CASSLGTLAEGAHEQYF

J gene: TRBJ1-2
clone size: .
V gene: TRBV6-1
CDR3 length: 16
CDR3 protein: CASSDPPRDRGYGYTF

J gene: TRBJ2-1
clone size: .
V gene: TRBV15
CDR3 length: 15
CDR3 protein: CATSIPGLAGGGRFF

J gene: TRBJ1-3
clone size: .
V gene: TRBV21-1
CDR3 length: 12
CDR3 protein: CASITAGNTIYF